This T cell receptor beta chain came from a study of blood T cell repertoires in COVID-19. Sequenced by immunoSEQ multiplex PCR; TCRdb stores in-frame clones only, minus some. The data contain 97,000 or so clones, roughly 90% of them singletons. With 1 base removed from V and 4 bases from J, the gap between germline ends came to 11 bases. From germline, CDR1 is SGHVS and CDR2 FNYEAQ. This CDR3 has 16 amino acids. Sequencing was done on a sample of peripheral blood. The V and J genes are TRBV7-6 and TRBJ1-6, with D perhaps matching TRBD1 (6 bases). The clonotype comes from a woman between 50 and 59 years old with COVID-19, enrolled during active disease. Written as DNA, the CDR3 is TGTGCCAGCAGCTTAGGGGACGGGACATATAATTCACCCCTCCACTTT. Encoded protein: CASSLGDGTYNSPLHF.